Detailed here is one T cell receptor beta chain. These data originate in a study of blood T cell repertoires in COVID-19. About the study: The samples span acute and convalescent COVID-19 from the United States, Italy and Spain.

In the authors' methods: By means of reference gene primer amplification, nucleated cell counts were estimated. Profiling relied on immunoSEQ multiplex PCR, and the TCRdb table lists in-frame clones only, not all of them. V and J calls and clone size are as listed in that table; D and trimming were resolved from the DNA. This sample has roughly 290,000 clones, with about nine tenths found just once. Enrolment of Seattle patients took place during active infection, and they were followed longitudinally. The CDR3 totals 16 residues. Germline V gene sequence: CDR1 LNHDA, CDR2 SQIVND (reference sequence). Trimming removed 5 bases from V and 2 bases from J, with 16 bases in between.

This sequence joins TRBV19 and TRBJ1-5, with no clear D. Sequencing was done on a sample of peripheral blood. The receptor's source is a woman aged 30 to 39 with COVID-19, enrolled during active disease. The CDR3 loop reads CASSHITMGGNQPQHF. The CDR3 DNA is TGTGCCAGTAGTCATATAACAATGGGCGGCAATCAGCCCCAGCATTTT.